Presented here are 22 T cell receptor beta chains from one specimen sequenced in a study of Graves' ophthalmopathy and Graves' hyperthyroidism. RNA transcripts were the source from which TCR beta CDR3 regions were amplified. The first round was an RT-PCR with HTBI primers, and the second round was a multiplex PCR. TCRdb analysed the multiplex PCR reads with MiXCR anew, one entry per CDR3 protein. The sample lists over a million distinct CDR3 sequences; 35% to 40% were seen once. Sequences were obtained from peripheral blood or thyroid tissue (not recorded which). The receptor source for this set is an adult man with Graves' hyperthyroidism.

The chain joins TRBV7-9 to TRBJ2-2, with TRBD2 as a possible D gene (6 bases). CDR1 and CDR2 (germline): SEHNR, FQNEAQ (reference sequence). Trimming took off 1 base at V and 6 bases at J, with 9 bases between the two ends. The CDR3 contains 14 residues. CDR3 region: CASSLVGGSGELFF. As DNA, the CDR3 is TGTGCCAGCAGCTTAGTGGGAGGATCCGGGGAGCTGTTTTTT. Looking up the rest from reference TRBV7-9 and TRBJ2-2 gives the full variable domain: DTGVSQNPRHKITKRGQNVTFRCDPISEHNRLYWYRQTLGQGPEFLTYFQNEAQLEKSRLLSDRFSAERPKGSFSTLEIQRTEQGDSAMYLCASSLVGGSGELFFGEGSRLTVL.

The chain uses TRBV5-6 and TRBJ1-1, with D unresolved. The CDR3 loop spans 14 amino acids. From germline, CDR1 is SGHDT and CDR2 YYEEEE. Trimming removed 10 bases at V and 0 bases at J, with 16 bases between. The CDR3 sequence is CAWSVHLLNTEAFF. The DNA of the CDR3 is TGTGCCTGGAGTGTACATTTGCTGAACACTGAAGCTTTCTTT.

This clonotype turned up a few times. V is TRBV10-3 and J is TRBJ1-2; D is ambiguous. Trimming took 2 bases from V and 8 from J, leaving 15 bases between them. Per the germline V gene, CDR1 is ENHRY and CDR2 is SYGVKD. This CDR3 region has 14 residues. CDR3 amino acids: CAISEPLGKGGYTF. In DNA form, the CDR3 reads TGTGCCATCAGTGAGCCCCTGGGGAAAGGAGGCTACACCTTC.

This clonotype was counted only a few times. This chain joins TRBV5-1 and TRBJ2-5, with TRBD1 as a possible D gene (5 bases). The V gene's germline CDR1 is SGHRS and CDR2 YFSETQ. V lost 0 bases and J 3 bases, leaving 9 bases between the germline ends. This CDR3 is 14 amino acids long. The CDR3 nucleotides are TGCGCCAGCAGCTTGGTGGCAGGGAAAGAGACCCAGTACTTC. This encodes CASSLVAGKETQYF. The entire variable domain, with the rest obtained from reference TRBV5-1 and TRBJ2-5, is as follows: KAGVTQTPRYLIKTRGQQVTLSCSPISGHRSVSWYQQTPGQGLQFLFEYFSETQRNKGNFPGRFSGRQFSNSRSEMNVSTLELGDSALYLCASSLVAGKETQYFGPGTRLLVL.

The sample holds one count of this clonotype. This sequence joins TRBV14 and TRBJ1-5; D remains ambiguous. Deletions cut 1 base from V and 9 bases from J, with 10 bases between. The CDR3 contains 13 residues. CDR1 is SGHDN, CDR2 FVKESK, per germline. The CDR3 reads CASSQVIAGPQHF. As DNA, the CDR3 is TGTGCCAGCAGCCAAGTAATCGCCGGGCCCCAGCATTTT.

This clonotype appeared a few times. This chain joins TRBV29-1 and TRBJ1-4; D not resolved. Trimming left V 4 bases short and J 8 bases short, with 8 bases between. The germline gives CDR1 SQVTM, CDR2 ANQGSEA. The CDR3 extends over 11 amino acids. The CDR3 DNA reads TGCAGCGTTGCGGTGGGAGAAAAACTGTTTTTT. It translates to CSVAVGEKLFF.

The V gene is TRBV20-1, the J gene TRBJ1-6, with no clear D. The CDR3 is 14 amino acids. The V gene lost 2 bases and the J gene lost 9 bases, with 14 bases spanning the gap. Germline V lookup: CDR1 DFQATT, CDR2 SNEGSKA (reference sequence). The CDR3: CSARISVHGSPLHF. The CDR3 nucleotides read TGCAGTGCTAGAATTTCCGTACATGGTTCACCCCTCCACTTT.

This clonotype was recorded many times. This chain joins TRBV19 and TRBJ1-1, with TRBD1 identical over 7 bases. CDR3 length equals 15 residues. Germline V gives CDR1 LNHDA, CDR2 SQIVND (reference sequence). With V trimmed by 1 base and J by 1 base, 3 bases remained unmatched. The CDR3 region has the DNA TGTGCCAGTAGTATAGGGGACAGACAGAACACTGAAGCTTTCTTT. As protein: CASSIGDRQNTEAFF.

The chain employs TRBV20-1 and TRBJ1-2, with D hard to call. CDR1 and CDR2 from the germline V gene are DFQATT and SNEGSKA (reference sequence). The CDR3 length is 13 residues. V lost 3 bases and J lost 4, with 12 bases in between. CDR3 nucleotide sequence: TGCAGTGCTAGCAGCCGGACGACCTATGGCTACACCTTC. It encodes CSASSRTTYGYTF.

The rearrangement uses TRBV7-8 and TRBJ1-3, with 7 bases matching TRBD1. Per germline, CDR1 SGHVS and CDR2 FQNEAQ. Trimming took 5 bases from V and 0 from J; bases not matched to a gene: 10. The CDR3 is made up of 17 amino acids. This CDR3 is CASSQGQKTASGNTIYF. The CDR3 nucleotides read TGTGCCAGCAGCCAGGGACAGAAGACTGCCTCTGGAAACACCATATATTTT. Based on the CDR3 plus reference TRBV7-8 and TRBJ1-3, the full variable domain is GAGVSQSPRYKVAKRGQDVALRCDPISGHVSLFWYQQALGQGPEFLTYFQNEAQLDKSGLPSDRFFAERPEGSVSTLKIQRTQQEDSAVYLCASSQGQKTASGNTIYFGEGSWLTVV.

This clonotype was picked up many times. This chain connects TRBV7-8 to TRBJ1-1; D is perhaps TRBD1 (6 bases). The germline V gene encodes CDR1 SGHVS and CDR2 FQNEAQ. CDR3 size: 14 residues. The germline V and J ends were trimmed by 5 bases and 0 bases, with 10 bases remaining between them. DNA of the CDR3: TGTGCCAGCAGCCCAGGGGACCTGAACACTGAAGCTTTCTTT. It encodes CASSPGDLNTEAFF.

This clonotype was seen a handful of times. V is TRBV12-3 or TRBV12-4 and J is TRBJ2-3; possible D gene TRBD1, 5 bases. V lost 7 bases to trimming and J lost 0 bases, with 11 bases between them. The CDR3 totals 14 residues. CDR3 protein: CASNQQASTDTQYF. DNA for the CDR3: TGTGCCAGCAACCAACAGGCTAGCACAGATACGCAGTATTTT.

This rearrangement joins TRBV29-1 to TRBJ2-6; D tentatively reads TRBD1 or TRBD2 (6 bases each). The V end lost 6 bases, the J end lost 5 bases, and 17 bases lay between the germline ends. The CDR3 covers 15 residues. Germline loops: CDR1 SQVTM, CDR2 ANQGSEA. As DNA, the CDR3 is TGCAGCGTCGAATTCGGGGGCGCGTGGGCCAACGTCCTGACTTTC. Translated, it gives CSVEFGGAWANVLTF. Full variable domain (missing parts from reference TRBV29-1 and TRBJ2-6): SAVISQKPSRDICQRGTSLTIQCQVDSQVTMMFWYRQQPGQSLTLIATANQGSEATYESGFVIDKFPISRPNLTFSTLTVSNMSPEDSSIYLCSVEFGGAWANVLTFGAGSRLTVL.

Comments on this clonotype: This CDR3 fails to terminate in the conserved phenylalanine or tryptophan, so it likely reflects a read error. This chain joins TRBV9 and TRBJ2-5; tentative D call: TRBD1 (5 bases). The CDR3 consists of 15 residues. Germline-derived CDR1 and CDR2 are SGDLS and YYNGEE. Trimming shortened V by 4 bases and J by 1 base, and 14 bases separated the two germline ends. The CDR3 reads CASSWAGNPQETQYL. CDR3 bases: TGTGCCAGCAGCTGGGCAGGGAACCCCCAAGAGACCCAGTACCTC.

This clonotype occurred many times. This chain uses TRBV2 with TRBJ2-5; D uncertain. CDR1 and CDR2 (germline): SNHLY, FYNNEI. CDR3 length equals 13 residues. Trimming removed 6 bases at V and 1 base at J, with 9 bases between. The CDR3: CASSSDGQETQYF. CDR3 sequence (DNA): TGTGCCAGCAGCTCAGACGGCCAAGAGACCCAGTACTTC.

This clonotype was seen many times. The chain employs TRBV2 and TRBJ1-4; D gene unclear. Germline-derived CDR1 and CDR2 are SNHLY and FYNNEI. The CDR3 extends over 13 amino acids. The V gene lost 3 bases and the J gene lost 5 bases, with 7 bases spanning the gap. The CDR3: CASSERSNEKLFF. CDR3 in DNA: TGTGCCAGCAGTGAGCGTAGCAATGAAAAACTGTTTTTT.

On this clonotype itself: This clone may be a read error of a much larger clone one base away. The CDR3 coding sequence is TGCAGTGCTCGGGAGGGATACACCGACTACGAGCAGTACTTC. Protein product: CSAREGYTDYEQYF. The gene calls are TRBV20-1 and TRBJ2-7; TRBD2 aligns across 8 bases. The CDR3 consists of 14 residues. The germline CDR1 and CDR2 sequences are DFQATT and SNEGSKA (reference sequence). V lost 5 bases and J lost 3; bases outside the gene matches: 9.

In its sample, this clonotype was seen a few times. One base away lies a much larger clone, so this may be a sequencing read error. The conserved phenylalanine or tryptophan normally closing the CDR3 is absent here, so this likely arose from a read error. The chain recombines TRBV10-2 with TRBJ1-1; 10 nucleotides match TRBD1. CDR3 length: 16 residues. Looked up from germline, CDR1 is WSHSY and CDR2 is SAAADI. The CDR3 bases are TGCGCCAACAGTGCGAGGAGGGACAGGGGGAACACTGAAGCTTTCCTT. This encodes CANSARRDRGNTEAFL.

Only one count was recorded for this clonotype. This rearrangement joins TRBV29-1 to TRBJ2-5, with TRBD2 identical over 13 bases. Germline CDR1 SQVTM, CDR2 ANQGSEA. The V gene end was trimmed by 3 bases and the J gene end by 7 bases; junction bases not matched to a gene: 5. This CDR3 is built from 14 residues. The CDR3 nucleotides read TGCAGCGTTGATGGACTAGCGGGAGTGGGGACCCAGTACTTC. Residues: CSVDGLAGVGTQYF.

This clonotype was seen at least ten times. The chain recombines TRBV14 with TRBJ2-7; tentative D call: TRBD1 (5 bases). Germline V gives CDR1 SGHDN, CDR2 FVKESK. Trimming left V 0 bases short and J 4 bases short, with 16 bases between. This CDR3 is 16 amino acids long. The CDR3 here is CASSQDSGPAAYEQYF. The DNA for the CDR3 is TGTGCCAGCAGCCAAGACTCAGGGCCTGCAGCTTACGAGCAGTACTTC.

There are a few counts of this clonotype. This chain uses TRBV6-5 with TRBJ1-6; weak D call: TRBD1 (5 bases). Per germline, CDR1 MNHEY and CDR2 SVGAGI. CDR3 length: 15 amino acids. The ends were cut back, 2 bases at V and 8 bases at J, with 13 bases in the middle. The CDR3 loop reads CASSYRTGGDSPLHF. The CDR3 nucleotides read TGTGCCAGCAGTTACCGCACAGGCGGAGATTCACCCCTCCACTTT.

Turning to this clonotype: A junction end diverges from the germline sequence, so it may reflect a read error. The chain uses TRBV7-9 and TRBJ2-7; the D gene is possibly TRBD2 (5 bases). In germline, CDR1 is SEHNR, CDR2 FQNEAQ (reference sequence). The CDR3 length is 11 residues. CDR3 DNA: TGCGCCAGCAGCCGGCGGGTCGAGCAGTACTTC. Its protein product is CASSRRVEQYF.